This T cell receptor beta chain emerged from a study of preoperative IRX-2 immunotherapy in early breast cancer. Assay used: immunoSEQ multiplex PCR; TCRdb lists only in-frame clones, some missing. The sample lists around 95,000 clones; 75% to 90% were seen once. Treatment of the sample: preoperative locoregional IRX-2 cytokine immunotherapy. Trimming cost V 7 bases and J 2 bases, with 12 bases left between them. CDR3 length: 13 amino acids. The sample was tumor tissue, taken after IRX-2 immunotherapy. The TCR comes from a human donor with breast cancer. This chain links TRBV7-1 with TRBJ2-7; D uncertain. TRBV7-1 is assigned to the ORF class and has an uncertain function. CDR3 in DNA: TGTGCCAGCACCGGAAGGGCCACCTACGAGCAGTACTTC. Translation gives CASTGRATYEQYF.